The next 17 T cell receptor beta chains were all read from a single sample in a study of Ad26.COV2.S vaccination and SARS-CoV-2 variants (dated by TCRdb to the early 2020s). The treatment or condition label corresponds to: around 19 received Ad26.COV2.S at low or high dose, single or two shots; roughly 5 received placebo; per-sample allocation not given. Repertoires of vaccine and placebo recipients were sequenced from samples taken on day 63 after the first injection. The library was prepared using the immunoSEQ multiplex PCR assay. TCRdb provides this immuneACCESS table in a form limited to in-frame rearrangements. Some clones are lacking; in checked studies, under half of them reflect an unresolved V gene, and why the rest are absent is not known. This sample has 250,000 to 300,000 clones in its table, and roughly 86% of those were observed once. About 3.5% of the sample goes to the ten largest clones.

The sequenced sample was peripheral blood, obtained in a trial of Ad26.COV2.S vaccine versus placebo. These receptors all come from a person aged 18-65 years who received the Ad26.COV2.S COVID-19 vaccine or a placebo.

This clone was counted between two and nine times. This rearrangement joins TRBV30 to TRBJ1-5; 7 bases line up with TRBD1. CDR1 is GTSNPN, CDR2 SVGIG, per germline (reference sequence). Trimming at V came to 2 bases and at J to 7 bases, leaving 5 bases not matched to a gene. The CDR3 contains 13 residues. CDR3 region: CAWSRQGDQPQHF. In DNA form, the CDR3 reads TGTGCCTGGAGTCGGCAGGGGGACCAGCCCCAGCATTTT. The full variable domain, rest sourced from reference TRBV30 and TRBJ1-5, is SQTIHQWPATLVQPVGSPLSLECTVEGTSNPNLYWYRQAAGRGLQLLFYSVGIGQISSEVPQNLSASRPQDRQFILSSKKLLLSDSGFYLCAWSRQGDQPQHFGDGTRLSIL.

The chain uses TRBV4-2 and TRBJ2-3; maybe TRBD1 (6 bases). Trimming took 3 bases from V and 1 from J, leaving 11 bases between them. This CDR3 spans 15 amino acids. Germline V lookup: CDR1 LGHNA, CDR2 YNFKEQ. CDR3 bases: TGTGCCAGCAGCCAGGGGGCAAGAGGCACAGATACGCAGTATTTT. As protein: CASSQGARGTDTQYF.

V is TRBV30 and J is TRBJ1-2; TRBD1 might be the D (6 bases). Trimming took off 4 bases at V and 6 bases at J, with 15 bases between the two ends. CDR1 and CDR2 (germline): GTSNPN, SVGIG (reference sequence). This CDR3 has 13 amino acids. CDR3 sequence: CAWIRMGGDGYTF. The CDR3 bases are TGTGCCTGGATTCGGATGGGGGGCGATGGCTACACCTTC.

The chain couples TRBV5-1 to TRBJ1-2; the D is unclear. Germline CDR1 reads SGHRS; CDR2 reads YFSETQ. This CDR3 has 14 amino acids. Trimming took 2 bases from V and 0 from J, leaving 8 bases between them. CDR3 loop: CASSLEGANYGYTF. CDR3 bases: TGCGCCAGCAGCTTAGAGGGTGCTAACTATGGCTACACCTTC. Using reference TRBV5-1 and TRBJ1-2 for the parts outside the CDR3, the full variable domain is KAGVTQTPRYLIKTRGQQVTLSCSPISGHRSVSWYQQTPGQGLQFLFEYFSETQRNKGNFPGRFSGRQFSNSRSEMNVSTLELGDSALYLCASSLEGANYGYTFGSGTRLTVV.

This chain joins TRBV20-1 and TRBJ2-2; D remains unclear. This CDR3 region has 14 residues. The germline V gene encodes CDR1 DFQATT and CDR2 SNEGSKA (reference sequence). The ends were cut back, 3 bases at V and 1 base at J, with 9 bases in the middle. The CDR3 is CSASPRQNTGELFF. CDR3 bases: TGCAGTGCTAGTCCAAGACAGAACACCGGGGAGCTGTTTTTT.

The chain uses TRBV19 and TRBJ2-7, with TRBD1 matching over 12 bases. Germline V CDR1 and CDR2: LNHDA, SQIVND (reference sequence). This CDR3 has 17 residues. Unmatched junction bases numbered 7, after V lost 0 bases and J lost 4 bases. In nucleotides, the CDR3 is TGTGCCAGTAGTATAGAGCCACCGGGACAGGGGGCTTACGAGCAGTACTTC. Its protein is CASSIEPPGQGAYEQYF. Full variable domain (rest looked up from reference TRBV19 and TRBJ2-7): DGGITQSPKYLFRKEGQNVTLSCEQNLNHDAMYWYRQDPGQGLRLIYYSQIVNDFQKGDIAEGYSVSREKKESFPLTVTSAQKNPTAFYLCASSIEPPGQGAYEQYFGPGTRLTVT.

This chain connects TRBV5-6 to TRBJ1-2; D may be TRBD1 (6 bases). Per germline, CDR1 SGHDT and CDR2 YYEEEE. The V end lost 0 bases, the J end lost 0 bases, and 9 bases lay between the germline ends. The CDR3 has 15 amino acids. Here the CDR3 DNA reads TGTGCCAGCAGCTTGGTCCGGACAGCTAACTATGGCTACACCTTC. It encodes CASSLVRTANYGYTF.

This clone was counted a few times. The chain recombines TRBV11-2 with TRBJ2-7, with unresolved D. The germline V gene encodes CDR1 SGHAT and CDR2 FQNNGV. Trimming left V 1 base short and J 4 bases short, with 14 bases between. This CDR3 has 15 residues. The CDR3 nucleotides read TGTGCCAGCAGCTTAGGTTCGCAGCGCTATTACGAGCAGTACTTC. It yields the protein CASSLGSQRYYEQYF.

V usage is TRBV10-3 and J usage is TRBJ1-1; no definite D call. Germline V gene data show CDR1 as ENHRY and CDR2 as SYGVKD. Trimming stripped 6 bases from V and 6 bases from J, with 23 bases between. The CDR3 totals 16 residues. The CDR3 spells CAISAAPRSQFAEAFF. The CDR3 DNA reads TGTGCCATCAGCGCCGCTCCCAGGAGTCAGTTCGCTGAAGCTTTCTTT.

In DNA form, the CDR3 reads TGCAGCGCCATAACCTACGACGGACAAGAGACCCAGTACTTC. Encoded protein: CSAITYDGQETQYF. The chain joins TRBV29-1 to TRBJ2-5; D is ambiguous. Trimming shortened V by 7 bases and J by 2 bases, and 17 bases separated the two germline ends. Per the germline V gene, CDR1 is SQVTM and CDR2 is ANQGSEA. The CDR3 is 14 residues long. Full variable domain (outside the CDR3, taken from reference TRBV29-1 and TRBJ2-5): SAVISQKPSRDICQRGTSLTIQCQVDSQVTMMFWYRQQPGQSLTLIATANQGSEATYESGFVIDKFPISRPNLTFSTLTVSNMSPEDSSIYLCSAITYDGQETQYFGPGTRLLVL.

The genes are TRBV27 and TRBJ2-4, with 8 bases that match TRBD1. The junction had 10 bases not matched to a gene; V was cut back by 5 bases and J by 10 bases. There are 14 residues in the CDR3. Germline V CDR1 and CDR2: MNHEY, SMNVEV (reference sequence). The CDR3 loop reads CASSPPPGQGIQYF. The CDR3, as DNA: TGTGCCAGCAGTCCACCTCCCGGACAGGGAATTCAGTACTTC.

This clone was counted a single time. The rearrangement links TRBV7-7 to TRBJ2-5; 13 nucleotides agree with TRBD2. V lost 5 bases to trimming and J lost 4 bases; unmatched junction nucleotides: 7. CDR1 is SSHAT, CDR2 FNYEAQ, per germline (reference sequence). The CDR3 covers 16 residues. The CDR3 DNA reads as TGTGCCAGCAGCGCCGGACTAGCGGGAGTCTCAGAGACCCAGTACTTC. Protein: CASSAGLAGVSETQYF.

The sample holds one count of this clone. This chain joins TRBV5-1 and TRBJ2-5; 9 positions agree with TRBD2. The J segment lost 5 bases and the V segment lost 6 bases, leaving 8 bases of the junction unmatched. Germline assignment: CDR1 SGHRS and CDR2 YFSETQ. The CDR3 has 14 residues. Here the CDR3 DNA reads TGCGCCAGCAAGGCGGGAGGGCCAGGGGAGACCCAGTACTTC. Translating it yields CASKAGGPGETQYF. The full variable domain, with the rest looked up from reference TRBV5-1 and TRBJ2-5, is KAGVTQTPRYLIKTRGQQVTLSCSPISGHRSVSWYQQTPGQGLQFLFEYFSETQRNKGNFPGRFSGRQFSNSRSEMNVSTLELGDSALYLCASKAGGPGETQYFGPGTRLLVL.

This sequence joins TRBV6-5 and TRBJ2-3, with D possibly being TRBD1 (6 bases). V lost 0 bases and J lost 2, with 12 bases in between. Germline V gives CDR1 MNHEY, CDR2 SVGAGI. The CDR3 loop spans 16 amino acids. CDR3 in amino acids: CASSYSGASNTDTQYF. In DNA form, the CDR3 reads TGTGCCAGCAGTTACTCGGGGGCGAGCAACACAGATACGCAGTATTTT.

This chain uses TRBV5-4 with TRBJ2-7, with TRBD1 matching 9 bases. V lost 4 bases and J lost 5; bases outside the gene matches: 16. The CDR3 has 17 residues. The germline V gene has CDR1 SGHNT and CDR2 YYREEE (reference sequence). The chain's CDR3 is CASSLPARPGQGHEQYF. Here the CDR3 DNA reads TGTGCCAGCAGCCTTCCGGCCCGACCGGGACAGGGCCACGAGCAGTACTTC.

V gene TRBV2 combines with J gene TRBJ2-5; D call uncertain. The CDR3 has 13 residues. Germline V gene lookup returns CDR1 SNHLY and CDR2 FYNNEI. V was shortened by 2 bases and J by 6 bases, with 10 bases between the two germline ends. The CDR3 protein is CASSELARQTQYF. The CDR3 nucleotides are TGTGCCAGCAGTGAATTAGCCCGCCAGACCCAGTACTTC.

The CDR3 here is CASSSRLRYNEQFF. DNA of the CDR3: TGTGCCAGCAGTTCAAGACTGCGATACAATGAGCAGTTCTTC. J is TRBJ2-1 and V is TRBV27; D is uncertain. Trimming cost V 4 bases and J 4 bases, with 11 bases left between them. Per germline, CDR1 MNHEY and CDR2 SMNVEV (reference sequence). The CDR3 has 14 amino acids.